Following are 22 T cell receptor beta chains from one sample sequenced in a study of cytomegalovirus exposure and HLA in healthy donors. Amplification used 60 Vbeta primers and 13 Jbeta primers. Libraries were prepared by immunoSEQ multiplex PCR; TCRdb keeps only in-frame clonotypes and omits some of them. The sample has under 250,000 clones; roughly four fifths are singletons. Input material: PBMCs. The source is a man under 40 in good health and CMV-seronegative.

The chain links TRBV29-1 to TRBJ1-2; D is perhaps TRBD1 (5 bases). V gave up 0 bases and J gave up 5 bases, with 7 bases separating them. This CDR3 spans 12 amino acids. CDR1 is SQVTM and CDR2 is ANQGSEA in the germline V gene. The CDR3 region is CSVEERTYGYTF. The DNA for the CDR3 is TGCAGCGTTGAAGAGAGGACATATGGCTACACCTTC.

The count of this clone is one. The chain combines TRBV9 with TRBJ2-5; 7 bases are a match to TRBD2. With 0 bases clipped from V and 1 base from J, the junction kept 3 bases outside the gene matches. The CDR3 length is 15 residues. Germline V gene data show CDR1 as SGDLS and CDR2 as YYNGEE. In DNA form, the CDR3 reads TGTGCCAGCAGCGTAGCTCCGGGAGGCCAAGAGACCCAGTACTTC. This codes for CASSVAPGGQETQYF.

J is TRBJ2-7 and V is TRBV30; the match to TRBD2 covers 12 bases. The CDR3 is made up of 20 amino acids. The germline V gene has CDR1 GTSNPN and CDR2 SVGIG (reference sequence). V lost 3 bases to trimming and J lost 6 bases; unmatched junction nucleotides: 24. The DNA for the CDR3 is TGTGCCTGGAGGACTAACCTAGCGGGAGGGCTATCATCCCAAAGAACCGAGCAGTACTTC. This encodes CAWRTNLAGGLSSQRTEQYF.

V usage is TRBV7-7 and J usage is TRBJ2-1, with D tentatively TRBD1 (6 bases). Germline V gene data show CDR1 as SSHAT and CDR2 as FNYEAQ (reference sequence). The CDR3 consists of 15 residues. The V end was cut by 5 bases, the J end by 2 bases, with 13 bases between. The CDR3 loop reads CASSHRTAPYNEQFF. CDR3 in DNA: TGTGCCAGCAGCCATCGGACAGCACCCTACAATGAGCAGTTCTTC.

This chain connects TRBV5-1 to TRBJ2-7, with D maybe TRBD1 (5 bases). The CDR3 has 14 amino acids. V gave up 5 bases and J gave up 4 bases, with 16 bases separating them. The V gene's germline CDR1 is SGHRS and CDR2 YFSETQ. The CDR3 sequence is CASRPLDTNYEQYF. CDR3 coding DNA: TGCGCCAGCAGACCTTTGGACACCAATTACGAGCAGTACTTC.

CDR3 loop: CASSEVLNQPQHF. CDR3 DNA sequence: TGTGCCAGCAGTGAAGTCCTCAATCAGCCCCAGCATTTT. The chain joins TRBV6-1 to TRBJ1-5; D not certain. This CDR3 is built from 13 residues. In germline, CDR1 is MNHNS, CDR2 SASEGT. V was clipped by 1 base and J by 3 bases, with 4 bases between them.

This CDR3 is CASSQETSLRNEQFF. CDR3 in DNA: TGCGCCAGCAGCCAAGAAACTAGCCTGCGCAATGAGCAGTTCTTC. The chain carries TRBV4-1 and TRBJ2-1; tentative D call: TRBD2 (6 bases). Germline-derived CDR1 and CDR2 are MGHRA and YSYEKL. Trimming shortened V by 0 bases and J by 6 bases, and 12 bases separated the two germline ends. This CDR3 region has 15 residues.

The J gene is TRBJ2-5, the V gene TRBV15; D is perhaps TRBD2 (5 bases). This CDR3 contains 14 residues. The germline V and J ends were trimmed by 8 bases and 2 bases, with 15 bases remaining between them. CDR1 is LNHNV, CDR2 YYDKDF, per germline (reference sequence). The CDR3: CATARAGTQETQYF. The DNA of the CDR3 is TGTGCCACCGCTAGGGCGGGTACGCAAGAGACCCAGTACTTC.

The CDR3 region is CASSILAGSSYEQYF. In DNA form, the CDR3 reads TGTGCCAGTAGTATCCTAGCGGGGAGCTCCTACGAGCAGTACTTC. The chain is built from TRBV19 and TRBJ2-7; 9 bases map to TRBD2. The CDR3 covers 15 residues. The junction had 3 bases not matched to a gene; V was cut back by 3 bases and J by 0 bases. CDR1 and CDR2 (germline): LNHDA, SQIVND (reference sequence).

The CDR3 DNA reads as TGTGCCAGCAGTTTATGGACCTCGGGGGAGCAGTACTTC. Amino acids: CASSLWTSGEQYF. The rearrangement joins TRBV27 to TRBJ2-7, with D perhaps matching TRBD2 (5 bases). V gave up 1 base and J gave up 7 bases, with 11 bases separating them. This CDR3 has 13 residues. Germline V gene data show CDR1 as MNHEY and CDR2 as SMNVEV (reference sequence).

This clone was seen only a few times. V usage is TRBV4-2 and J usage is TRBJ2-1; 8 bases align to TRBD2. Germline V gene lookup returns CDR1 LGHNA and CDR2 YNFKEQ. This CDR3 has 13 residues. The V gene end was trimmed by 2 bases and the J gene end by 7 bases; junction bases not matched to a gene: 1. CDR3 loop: CASSQLAGNEQFF. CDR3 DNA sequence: TGTGCCAGCAGCCAATTAGCGGGGAATGAGCAGTTCTTC.

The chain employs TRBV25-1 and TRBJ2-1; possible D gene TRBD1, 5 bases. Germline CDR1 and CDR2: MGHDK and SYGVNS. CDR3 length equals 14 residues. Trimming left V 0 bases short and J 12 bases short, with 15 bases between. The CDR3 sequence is CASSEYKIGAPQFF. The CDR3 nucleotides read TGTGCCAGCAGTGAATATAAAATAGGGGCTCCGCAGTTCTTC.

CDR3 protein: CASSHRVPWDRGYEQYF. The CDR3, as DNA: TGTGCCAGCAGCCATAGGGTTCCGTGGGACAGGGGCTACGAGCAGTACTTC. V and J are TRBV11-2 and TRBJ2-7; 10 nucleotides agree with TRBD1. V lost 5 bases, J lost 3 bases, and 13 bases stayed unmatched. Germline V gene lookup returns CDR1 SGHAT and CDR2 FQNNGV. The CDR3 length is 17 residues. Full variable domain (remainder filled in from reference TRBV11-2 and TRBJ2-7): EAGVAQSPRYKIIEKRQSVAFWCNPISGHATLYWYQQILGQGPKLLIQFQNNGVVDDSQLPKDRFSAERLKGVDSTLKIQPAKLEDSAVYLCASSHRVPWDRGYEQYFGPGTRLTVT.

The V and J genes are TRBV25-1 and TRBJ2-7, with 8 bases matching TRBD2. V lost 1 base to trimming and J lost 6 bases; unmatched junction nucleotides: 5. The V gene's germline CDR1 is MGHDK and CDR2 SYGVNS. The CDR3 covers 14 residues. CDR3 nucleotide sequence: TGTGCCAGCAGTGAATCCGGGACTAGGTCCGAGCAGTACTTC. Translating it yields CASSESGTRSEQYF.

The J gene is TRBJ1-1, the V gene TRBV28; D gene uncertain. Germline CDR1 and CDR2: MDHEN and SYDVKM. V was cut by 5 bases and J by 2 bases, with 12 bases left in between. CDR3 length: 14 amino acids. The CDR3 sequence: CASSISPRNTEAFF. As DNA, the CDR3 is TGTGCCAGCAGTATCTCGCCCAGAAACACTGAAGCTTTCTTT. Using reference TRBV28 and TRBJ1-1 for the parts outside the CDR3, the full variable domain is DVKVTQSSRYLVKRTGEKVFLECVQDMDHENMFWYRQDPGLGLRLIYFSYDVKMKEKGDIPEGYSVSREKKERFSLILESASTNQTSMYLCASSISPRNTEAFFGQGTRLTVV.

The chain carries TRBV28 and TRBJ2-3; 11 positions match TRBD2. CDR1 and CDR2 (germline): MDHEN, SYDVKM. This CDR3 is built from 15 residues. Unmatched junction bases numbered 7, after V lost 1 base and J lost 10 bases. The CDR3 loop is CASSLLVAGGPAQYF. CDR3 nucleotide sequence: TGTGCCAGCAGTTTATTGGTAGCGGGAGGGCCAGCGCAGTATTTT.

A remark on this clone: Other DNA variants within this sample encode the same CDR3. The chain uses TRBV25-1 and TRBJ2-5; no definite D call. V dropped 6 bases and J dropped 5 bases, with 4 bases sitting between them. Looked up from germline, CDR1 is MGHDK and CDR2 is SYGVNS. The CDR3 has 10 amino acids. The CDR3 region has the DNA TGTGCCAGCAGCGGGGAGACCCAGTACTTC. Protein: CASSGETQYF.

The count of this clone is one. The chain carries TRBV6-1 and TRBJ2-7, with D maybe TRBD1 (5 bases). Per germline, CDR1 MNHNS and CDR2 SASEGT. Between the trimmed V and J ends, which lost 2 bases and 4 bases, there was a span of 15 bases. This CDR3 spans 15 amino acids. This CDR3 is CASSESWTNLYEQYF. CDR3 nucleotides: TGTGCCAGCAGTGAATCATGGACAAACTTATACGAGCAGTACTTC.

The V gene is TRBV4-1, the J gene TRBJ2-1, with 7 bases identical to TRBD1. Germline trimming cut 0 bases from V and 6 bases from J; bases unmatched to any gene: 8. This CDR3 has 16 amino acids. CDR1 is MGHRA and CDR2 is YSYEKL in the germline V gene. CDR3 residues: CASSQEGRGTVNEQFF. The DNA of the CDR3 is TGCGCCAGCAGCCAAGAAGGCAGGGGGACGGTCAATGAGCAGTTCTTC.

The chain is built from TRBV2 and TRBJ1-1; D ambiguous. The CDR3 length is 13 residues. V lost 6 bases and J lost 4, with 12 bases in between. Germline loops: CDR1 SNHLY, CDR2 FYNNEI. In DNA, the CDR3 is TGTGCCAGCAGAGTGAGGTATGGCACTGAAGCTTTCTTT. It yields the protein CASRVRYGTEAFF.

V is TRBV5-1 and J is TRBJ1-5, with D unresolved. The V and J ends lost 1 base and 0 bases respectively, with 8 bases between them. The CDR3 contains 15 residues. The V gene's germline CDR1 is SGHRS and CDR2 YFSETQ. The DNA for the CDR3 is TGCGCCAGCAGCTTGACTGGAGATAGCAATCAGCCCCAGCATTTT. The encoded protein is CASSLTGDSNQPQHF.

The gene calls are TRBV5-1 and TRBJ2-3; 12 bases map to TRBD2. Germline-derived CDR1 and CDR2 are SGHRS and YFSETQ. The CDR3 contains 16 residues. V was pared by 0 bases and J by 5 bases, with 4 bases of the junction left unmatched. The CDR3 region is CASSLGLAGVGDTQYF. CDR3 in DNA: TGCGCCAGCAGCTTGGGACTAGCGGGAGTGGGAGATACGCAGTATTTT.